The 30 T cell receptor beta chains given below trace back to one sample, sequenced in a study of blood T cell repertoires in COVID-19. Data came from immunoSEQ multiplex PCR; TCRdb stores just in-frame clones and leaves some out. The sample lists approximately 150,000 clones; roughly four fifths were seen once. Sequencing input: peripheral blood. These receptors originate from a man in his 70s with active or convalescent COVID-19.

The chain has TRBV19 and TRBJ2-3; 8 bases are shared with TRBD1. V lost 5 bases, J lost 1 base, and 8 bases stayed unmatched. The germline V gene encodes CDR1 LNHDA and CDR2 SQIVND (reference sequence). The CDR3 spans 16 residues. The CDR3 reads CASSSRPTGGTDTQYF. The CDR3 DNA sequence: TGTGCCAGTAGTTCCCGCCCGACAGGGGGCACAGATACGCAGTATTTT.

The rearrangement joins TRBV5-1 to TRBJ2-3, with D possibly TRBD1 on 6 matching bases. The CDR3 totals 14 residues. Trimming pared 4 bases from V and 6 bases from J, leaving 15 bases between. The germline CDR1 and CDR2 sequences are SGHRS and YFSETQ. The CDR3: CASSNDRNGDTQYF. The DNA of the CDR3 is TGCGCCAGCAGCAACGACAGGAATGGGGATACGCAGTATTTT.

V usage is TRBV12-5 and J usage is TRBJ1-1; D not resolved. Trimming left V 2 bases short and J 2 bases short, with 3 bases between. The CDR3 consists of 12 residues. The germline V gene encodes CDR1 LGHNT and CDR2 FRNRAP. CDR3 sequence reads: CASGLTNTEAFF. Written as DNA, the CDR3 is TGTGCTAGTGGTTTGACTAACACTGAAGCTTTCTTT.

The rearrangement joins TRBV28 to TRBJ2-5; D gene unclear. The CDR3 runs 12 residues. The germline V gene has CDR1 MDHEN and CDR2 SYDVKM. Trimming took off 7 bases at V and 1 base at J, with 7 bases between the two ends. The CDR3 DNA follows: TGTGCCAGCACTGGGCTCCAAGAGACCCAGTACTTC. As protein: CASTGLQETQYF.

J is TRBJ1-3 and V is TRBV2; D gene unclear. In germline, CDR1 is SNHLY, CDR2 FYNNEI. The CDR3 is made up of 15 amino acids. V lost 5 bases and J 0 bases, leaving 11 bases between the germline ends. In DNA, the CDR3 is TGTGCCAGCAGTCCGGTAGTCTACTCTGGAAACACCATATATTTT. It yields the protein CASSPVVYSGNTIYF.

The rearrangement uses TRBV28 and TRBJ2-1; 10 bases are shared with TRBD2. V trimming: 6 bases; J trimming: 0 bases; junction bases outside the gene matches: 14. The germline V gene encodes CDR1 MDHEN and CDR2 SYDVKM. The CDR3 contains 19 residues. In DNA form, the CDR3 reads TGTGCCAGCAGCCACCGAGGGAGCGGGGGGGCCGGCTCCTACAATGAGCAGTTCTTC. This translates into CASSHRGSGGAGSYNEQFF. The full variable domain, in which reference TRBV28 and TRBJ2-1 provide the parts outside the CDR3, is DVKVTQSSRYLVKRTGEKVFLECVQDMDHENMFWYRQDPGLGLRLIYFSYDVKMKEKGDIPEGYSVSREKKERFSLILESASTNQTSMYLCASSHRGSGGAGSYNEQFFGPGTRLTVL.

The rearrangement joins TRBV15 to TRBJ2-2; 9 bases match TRBD2. The trim removed 5 bases at V and 5 bases at J, leaving 9 bases unmatched. The length of the CDR3 is 16 residues. CDR1 and CDR2 from the germline V gene are LNHNV and YYDKDF (reference sequence). The CDR3 is CATSSRLAGWTGELFF. The CDR3 DNA reads as TGTGCCACCAGCTCCCGCCTAGCGGGATGGACCGGGGAGCTGTTTTTT.

This chain connects TRBV15 to TRBJ1-1; D unclear. Germline CDR1 reads LNHNV; CDR2 reads YYDKDF (reference sequence). The CDR3 has 13 amino acids. Trimming removed 6 bases at V and 3 bases at J, with 11 bases between. The CDR3 DNA reads as TGTGCCACCAGTCCCCTTCCGTACACTGAAGCTTTCTTT. This encodes CATSPLPYTEAFF. Combining the CDR3 with reference TRBV15 and TRBJ1-1 gives the whole variable domain DAMVIQNPRYQVTQFGKPVTLSCSQTLNHNVMYWYQQKSSQAPKLLFHYYDKDFNNEADTPDNFQSRRPNTSFCFLDIRSPGLGDTAMYLCATSPLPYTEAFFGQGTRLTVV.

The V call is TRBV27, the J call TRBJ2-5; possibly TRBD2 for D (6 bases). Germline V lookup: CDR1 MNHEY, CDR2 SMNVEV (reference sequence). The CDR3 loop spans 14 amino acids. With 4 bases removed from V and 1 base from J, the gap between germline ends came to 10 bases. CDR3 protein: CASSSLGGQETQYF. In DNA form, the CDR3 reads TGTGCCAGCAGTTCCTTGGGGGGCCAAGAGACCCAGTACTTC.

This clone was found once. The genes are TRBV18 and TRBJ2-7; D may be TRBD1 (5 bases). Trimming took off 3 bases at V and 5 bases at J, with 11 bases between the two ends. The CDR3 totals 13 residues. Germline V gene lookup returns CDR1 KGHSH and CDR2 LQKENI. CDR3 DNA sequence: TGTGCCAGCTCACCTTCGGACATCCACGAGCAGTACTTC. It encodes CASSPSDIHEQYF. The variable domain in full, completed from reference TRBV18 and TRBJ2-7, reads NAGVMQNPRHLVRRRGQEARLRCSPMKGHSHVYWYRQLPEEGLKFMVYLQKENIIDESGMPKERFSAEFPKEGPSILRIQQVVRGDSAAYFCASSPSDIHEQYFGPGTRLTVT.

The rearrangement links TRBV14 to TRBJ1-1; D is ambiguous. Germline V CDR1 and CDR2: SGHDN, FVKESK. Trimming took 0 bases from V and 1 from J, leaving 6 bases between them. This CDR3 region has 14 residues. CDR3 DNA sequence: TGTGCCAGCAGCCAAGATTGGGCGAACACTGAAGCTTTCTTT. This sequence encodes CASSQDWANTEAFF.

This sequence joins TRBV18 and TRBJ1-4; 7 nucleotides match TRBD1. Germline CDR1 reads KGHSH; CDR2 reads LQKENI. The CDR3 is 17 residues long. The V gene end was trimmed by 4 bases and the J gene end by 6 bases; junction bases not matched to a gene: 14. Written as DNA, the CDR3 is TGTGCCAGCTCACAAGCGACAGGGCGGTTGGGCGATGAAAAACTGTTTTTT. Translation gives CASSQATGRLGDEKLFF.

The chain employs TRBV7-2 and TRBJ2-1; TRBD2 matches at 12 bases. This CDR3 is built from 16 residues. Germline values: CDR1 SGHTA, CDR2 FQGNSA. Trimming at V came to 5 bases and at J to 0 bases, leaving 2 bases not matched to a gene. DNA of the CDR3: TGTGCCAGCAGCCCGACTAGCGGGAGCTCCTACAATGAGCAGTTCTTC. The encoded protein is CASSPTSGSSYNEQFF.

The chain links TRBV9 to TRBJ2-2; D remains ambiguous. V gave up 4 bases and J gave up 0 bases, with 7 bases separating them. Germline V lookup: CDR1 SGDLS, CDR2 YYNGEE. The CDR3 is made up of 14 amino acids. CDR3 loop: CASSPRTNTGELFF. The CDR3 DNA reads TGTGCCAGCAGCCCCAGGACGAACACCGGGGAGCTGTTTTTT.

The CDR3 bases are TGTGCCAGCAGTTTTCCTAGCGGGACCGAGCAGTTCTTC. This translates into CASSFPSGTEQFF. The chain is built from TRBV28 and TRBJ2-1, with TRBD2 matching over 9 bases. V lost 3 bases and J lost 10; bases outside the gene matches: 4. The V gene's germline CDR1 is MDHEN and CDR2 SYDVKM. CDR3 length: 13 residues.

This chain uses TRBV7-2 with TRBJ2-5; 9 bases line up with TRBD2. J lost 5 bases, V lost 3 bases, and 7 bases had no gene match. The CDR3 runs to 15 residues. Germline CDR1 reads SGHTA; CDR2 reads FQGNSA. The CDR3 DNA is TGTGCCAGCAGCTTTCAGCGGGGGGCCGGGGAGACCCAGTACTTC. Its protein product is CASSFQRGAGETQYF.

J is TRBJ2-1 and V is TRBV5-1, with 8 bases aligning to TRBD2. The trim removed 7 bases at V and 0 bases at J, leaving 12 bases unmatched. The CDR3 contains 17 residues. The germline V gene has CDR1 SGHRS and CDR2 YFSETQ. CDR3 residues: CASSRAAGASSYNEQFF. CDR3 sequence (DNA): TGCGCCAGCTCCAGGGCAGCGGGGGCAAGCTCCTACAATGAGCAGTTCTTC. Combining the CDR3 with reference TRBV5-1 and TRBJ2-1 gives the whole variable domain KAGVTQTPRYLIKTRGQQVTLSCSPISGHRSVSWYQQTPGQGLQFLFEYFSETQRNKGNFPGRFSGRQFSNSRSEMNVSTLELGDSALYLCASSRAAGASSYNEQFFGPGTRLTVL.

This chain links TRBV18 with TRBJ1-1; tentatively, D is TRBD1 (6 bases). The CDR3 covers 18 residues. V was trimmed by 2 bases and J by 1 base, leaving 20 bases between them. From germline, CDR1 is KGHSH and CDR2 LQKENI. CDR3 residues: CASSPLLGLTGKNTEAFF. DNA of the CDR3: TGTGCCAGCTCACCATTGCTAGGACTGACAGGAAAGAACACTGAAGCTTTCTTT.

This chain joins TRBV13 and TRBJ2-2; tentative D call: TRBD1 (5 bases). From germline, CDR1 is PRHDT and CDR2 FYEKMQ (reference sequence). CDR3 length: 15 residues. Deletions cut 5 bases from V and 3 bases from J, with 13 bases between. The chain's CDR3 is CASSKGQGDTGELFF. The DNA for the CDR3 is TGTGCCAGCAGCAAGGGGCAGGGCGACACCGGGGAGCTGTTTTTT.

The genes are TRBV5-1 and TRBJ2-5; tentative D call: TRBD1 (5 bases). Looked up from germline, CDR1 is SGHRS and CDR2 is YFSETQ. The V and J ends lost 1 base and 1 base respectively, with 8 bases between them. This CDR3 comprises 14 residues. The chain's CDR3 is CASSLYQGQETQYF. The CDR3 region has the DNA TGCGCCAGCAGCTTGTACCAGGGCCAAGAGACCCAGTACTTC.

This clone was recorded only once. The chain recombines TRBV7-2 with TRBJ2-2; 14 positions agree with TRBD2. CDR3 length: 17 amino acids. V was clipped by 5 bases and J by 4 bases; unmatched bases: 6. CDR1 and CDR2 from the germline V gene are SGHTA and FQGNSA. Written as DNA, the CDR3 is TGTGCCAGCAGCCCGACTAGCGGGAGGGCTAGCACCGGGGAGCTGTTTTTT. Translated, it gives CASSPTSGRASTGELFF.

The rearrangement joins TRBV11-3 to TRBJ1-6; 10 nucleotides match TRBD1. Germline V gene sequence: CDR1 SGHNT, CDR2 YENEEA. V lost 2 bases to trimming and J lost 10 bases; unmatched junction nucleotides: 17. This CDR3 region has 19 residues. CDR3 nucleotides: TGTGCCAGCAGCTTACAACCCTCCCCGGGACAGGGGTTGAGGTCACCCCTCCACTTT. Protein sequence: CASSLQPSPGQGLRSPLHF.

The chain has TRBV3-1 (or the pseudogene TRBV3-2) and TRBJ2-5, with D uncertain. CDR1 LGHDT and CDR2 YNNKEL come from the germline V gene (reference sequence). Deletions cut 0 bases from V and 5 bases from J, with 4 bases between. This CDR3 is 12 amino acids long. For the CDR3, the DNA is TGTGCCAGCAGCCAAGATCGGGAGACCCAGTACTTC. This codes for CASSQDRETQYF.

In its sample, this clone was seen once. This sequence joins TRBV7-2 and TRBJ2-7; the D gene is possibly TRBD1 (6 bases). CDR3 length: 15 amino acids. Trimming stripped 5 bases from V and 5 bases from J, with 19 bases between. The germline gives CDR1 SGHTA, CDR2 FQGNSA. The CDR3 coding sequence is TGTGCCAGCAGCCCCCGGCGACTGCAGGGGAACGAGCAGTACTTC. This gives the protein CASSPRRLQGNEQYF. Filled out from reference TRBV7-2 and TRBJ2-7, the complete variable domain reads GAGVSQSPSNKVTEKGKDVELRCDPISGHTALYWYRQSLGQGLEFLIYFQGNSAPDKSGLPSDRFSAERTGGSVSTLTIQRTQQEDSAVYLCASSPRRLQGNEQYFGPGTRLTVT.

V and J are TRBV5-5 and TRBJ1-3; 8 nucleotides agree with TRBD1. This CDR3 is built from 16 residues. J was trimmed by 4 bases and V by 4 bases; bases with no gene match: 10. CDR1 is SGHKS and CDR2 is YYEKEE in the germline V gene (reference sequence). The CDR3 nucleotides are TGTGCCAGCAGCCACGGACAGGGTAGATTGGGAAACACCATATATTTT. It specifies CASSHGQGRLGNTIYF.

Notes on this clone: The identical CDR3 is also encoded by other nucleotide sequences in the sample. V and J are TRBV9 and TRBJ2-2; D ambiguous. CDR1 is SGDLS and CDR2 is YYNGEE in the germline V gene. Between the trimmed V and J ends, which lost 0 bases and 2 bases, there was a span of 5 bases. The CDR3 totals 14 residues. In DNA form, the CDR3 reads TGTGCCAGCAGCGTAGCGGTTAACACCGGGGAGCTGTTTTTT. Translating it yields CASSVAVNTGELFF.

CDR3 DNA sequence: TGTGCCAGCAGCTTTTTCCGCTCTGGGGCCAACGTCCTGACTTTC. Translation gives CASSFFRSGANVLTF. The rearrangement links TRBV7-6 to TRBJ2-6; D gene uncertain. This CDR3 is 15 amino acids long. Germline CDR1 SGHVS, CDR2 FNYEAQ. V was pared by 3 bases and J by 0 bases, with 6 bases between.

The chain couples TRBV5-1 to TRBJ2-7, with D possibly TRBD1 on 6 matching bases. The CDR3 length is 12 residues. Trimming removed 4 bases from V and 6 bases from J, with 11 bases in between. Germline V gene sequence: CDR1 SGHRS, CDR2 YFSETQ. CDR3 region: CASSVQGVEQYF. CDR3 sequence (DNA): TGCGCCAGCAGCGTACAGGGTGTCGAGCAGTACTTC.

The chain joins TRBV28 to TRBJ2-6; D not resolved. V lost 3 bases to trimming and J lost 4 bases, with 10 bases between them. Germline V gene data show CDR1 as MDHEN and CDR2 as SYDVKM. CDR3 length: 15 residues. The CDR3 DNA reads as TGTGCCAGCAGTTTGGCCGTCGGGGGGGCCAACGTCCTGACTTTC. Its protein product is CASSLAVGGANVLTF.

V gene TRBV7-8 combines with J gene TRBJ1-4, with no clear D. This CDR3 has 12 amino acids. Per the germline V gene, CDR1 is SGHVS and CDR2 is FQNEAQ. Trimming took off 5 bases at V and 8 bases at J, with 9 bases between the two ends. CDR3 residues: CASSPQYEKLFF. CDR3 bases: TGTGCCAGCAGCCCACAGTACGAAAAACTGTTTTTT.